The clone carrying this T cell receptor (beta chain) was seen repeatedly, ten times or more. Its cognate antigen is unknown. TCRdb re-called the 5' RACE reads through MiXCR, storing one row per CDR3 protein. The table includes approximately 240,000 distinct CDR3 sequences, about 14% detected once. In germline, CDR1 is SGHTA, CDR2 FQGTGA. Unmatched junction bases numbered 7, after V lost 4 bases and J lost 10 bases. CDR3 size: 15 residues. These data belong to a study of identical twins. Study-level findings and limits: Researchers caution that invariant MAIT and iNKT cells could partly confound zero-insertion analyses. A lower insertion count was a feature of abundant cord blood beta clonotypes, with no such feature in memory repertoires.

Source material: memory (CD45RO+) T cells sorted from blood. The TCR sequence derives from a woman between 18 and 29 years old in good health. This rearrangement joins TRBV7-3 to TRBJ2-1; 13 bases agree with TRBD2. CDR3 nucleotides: TGTGCCAGCAGCTCCCAACCGGGACTAGCGGGGGAGCAGTTCTTC. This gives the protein CASSSQPGLAGEQFF.